A selection of T cell receptor beta chains follows, all from one sample in a study of OX40 agonist ivuxolimab in advanced cancers. The method was immunoSEQ multiplex PCR; TCRdb's version includes in-frame clones alone and lacks a portion of them. The top ten hold around 2.1% of the sample, which has roughly 60,000 clones, 84% seen once. The input for sequencing was CD4+ or CD8+ T cells sorted from blood, taken in a trial of the OX40 agonist ivuxolimab. Receptors were obtained from an adult with an advanced solid tumor such as melanoma, head and neck, liver or kidney cancer. The conserved cysteine and the conserved F or W are not part of the CDR3 here. The order of the fields is V gene, CDR3 length, D gene, CDR3 protein. D genes are given only for firm matches.

>TRBV5-4|15|TRBD1
ASSSDRVGGGTDTQY
>TRBV19|18|TRBD2
ASSIPRTSGTGNPLNEQF
>TRBV10-1|12|-
ASSSGGSKETQY
>TRBV5-8|14|TRBD1
ASSLGTGGSTGELF
>TRBV6-1|11|-
ASSGDGGYEQY
>TRBV4-1|11|-
ASSPGSQETQY
>TRBV18|15|TRBD1
ASSPLFGQGAPYEQY
>TRBV28|13|-
ASSESRNSPYGYT
>TRBV6-1|13|-
ASSDLGGRYYGYT
>TRBV29-1|11|-
SAVLDGSYEQY
>TRBV7-7|11|-
ASSLASSGELF
>TRBV27|13|-
ASSLLAAVSTEAF
>TRBV19|12|-
ASSPGGSTDTQY
>TRBV29-1|11|-
SVAMQGLETQY
>TRBV19|15|-
ASSQTDRPVGTGELF
>TRBV7-9|16|TRBD2
ASSPPFRLAGATDTQY
>TRBV6-1|12|-
ASTLSGNSYEQY
>TRBV2|10|-
ASGEYQETQY
>TRBV18|11|-
ASSPGRTGELF
>TRBV11-2|11|-
ASSLDRAGEQY
>TRBV9|11|-
ASSVGRNSPLH
>TRBV28|14|TRBD1
ASRIGGWSGANVLT
>TRBV11-2|13|-
ASSLRPGLQETQY
>TRBV19|11|TRBD1
ATRGSGTGELF
>TRBV9|13|-
ASSVDRGLNEKLF
>TRBV2|8|-
ASGGWELF
>TRBV29-1|12|TRBD1
SVVDRGRSYEQY
>TRBV5-8|12|-
ASSLEGAGQPQH
>TRBV6-1|14|-
ASSEQWDPTYNEQF
>TRBV15|11|-
ATSREADYGYT
>TRBV15|11|-
ATSRMFSYEQY
>TRBV29-1|14|TRBD2
SAPPGTSGRADTQY
>TRBV6-1|11|-
ASSDRANTEAF
>TRBV29-1|12|TRBD2
SVMTSQPYNEQF
>TRBV6-9|9|-
ASLFPPKAF
>TRBV9|16|-
ASSVSSRLGEGRYEQY
>TRBV11-2|12|-
ASSLPLAENIQY
>TRBV25-1|11|-
ASREQGQETQY
>TRBV11-2|12|-
ASRQGGSTPEQY
>TRBV5-4|14|TRBD2
ASSPRGGGADETQY
>TRBV6-1|9|-
ASTWVGAQY
>TRBV7-6|7|-
AWRGGYT
>TRBV9|14|-
ASSVDPAADTGELF
>TRBV28|17|TRBD2
ASKPWTSGRAGWVDTQY
>TRBV7-3|11|-
ASSKSNTGELF